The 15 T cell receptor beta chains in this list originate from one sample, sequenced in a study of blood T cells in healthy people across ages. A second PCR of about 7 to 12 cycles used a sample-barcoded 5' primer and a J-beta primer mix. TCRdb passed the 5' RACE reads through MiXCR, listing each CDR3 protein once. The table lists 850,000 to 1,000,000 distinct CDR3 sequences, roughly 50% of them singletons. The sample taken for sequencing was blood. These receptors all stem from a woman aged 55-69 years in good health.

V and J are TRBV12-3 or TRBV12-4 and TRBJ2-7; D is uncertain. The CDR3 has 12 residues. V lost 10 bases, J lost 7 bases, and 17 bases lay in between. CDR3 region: CATAPSSNEQYF. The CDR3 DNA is TGTGCCACAGCACCGTCATCCAATGAGCAGTACTTC.

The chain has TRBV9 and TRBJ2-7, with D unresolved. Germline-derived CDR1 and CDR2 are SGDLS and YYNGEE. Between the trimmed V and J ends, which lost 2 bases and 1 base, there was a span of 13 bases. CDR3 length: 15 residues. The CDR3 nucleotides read TGTGCCAGCAGCGTTGAGAATGGTGGGTCCTACGAGCAGTACTTC. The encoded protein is CASSVENGGSYEQYF.

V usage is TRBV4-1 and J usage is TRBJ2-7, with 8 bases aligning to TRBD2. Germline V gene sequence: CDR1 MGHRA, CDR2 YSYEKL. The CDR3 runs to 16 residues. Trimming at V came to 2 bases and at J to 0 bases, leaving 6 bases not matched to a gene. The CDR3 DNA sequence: TGCGCCAGCAGCCAAAAAACTAGCGGATACTCCTACGAGCAGTACTTC. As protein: CASSQKTSGYSYEQYF.

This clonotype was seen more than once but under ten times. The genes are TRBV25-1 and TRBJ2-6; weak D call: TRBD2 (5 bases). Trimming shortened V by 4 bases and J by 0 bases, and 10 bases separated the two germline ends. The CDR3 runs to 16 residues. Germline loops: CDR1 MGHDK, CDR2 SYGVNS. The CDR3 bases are TGTGCCAGCAGTGCATCCCGGGGCTCTGGGGCCAACGTCCTGACTTTC. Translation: CASSASRGSGANVLTF.

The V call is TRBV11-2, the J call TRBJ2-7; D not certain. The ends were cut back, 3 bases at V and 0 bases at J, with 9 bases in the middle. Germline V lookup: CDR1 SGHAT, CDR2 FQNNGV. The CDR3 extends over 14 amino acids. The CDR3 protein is CASSFRRVSYEQYF. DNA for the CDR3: TGTGCCAGCAGCTTTAGACGGGTCTCCTACGAGCAGTACTTC.

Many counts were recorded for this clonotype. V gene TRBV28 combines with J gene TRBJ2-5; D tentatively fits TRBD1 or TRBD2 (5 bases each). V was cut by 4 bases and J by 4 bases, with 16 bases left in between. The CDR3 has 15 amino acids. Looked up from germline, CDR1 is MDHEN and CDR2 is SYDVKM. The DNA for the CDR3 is TGTGCCAGCAGTTCCCCCGGGGTGGGGGTAGAGACCCAGTACTTC. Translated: CASSSPGVGVETQYF.

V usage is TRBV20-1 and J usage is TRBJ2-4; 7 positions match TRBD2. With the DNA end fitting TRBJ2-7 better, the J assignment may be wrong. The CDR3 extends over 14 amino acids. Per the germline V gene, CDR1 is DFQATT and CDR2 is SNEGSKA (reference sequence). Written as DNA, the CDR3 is TGCAGTGCTTCCGGGACTAACATTGCCGACGAGCAGTACTTC. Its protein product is CSASGTNIADEQYF.

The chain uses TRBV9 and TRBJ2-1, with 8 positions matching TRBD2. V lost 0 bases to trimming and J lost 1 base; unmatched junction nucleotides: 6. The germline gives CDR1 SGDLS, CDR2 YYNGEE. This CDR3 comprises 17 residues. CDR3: CASSVDPAGASYNEQFF. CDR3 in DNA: TGTGCCAGCAGCGTAGATCCAGCGGGAGCTTCCTACAATGAGCAGTTCTTC. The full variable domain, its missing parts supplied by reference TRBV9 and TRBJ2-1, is DSGVTQTPKHLITATGQRVTLRCSPRSGDLSVYWYQQSLDQGLQFLIQYYNGEERAKGNILERFSAQQFPDLHSELNLSSLELGDSALYFCASSVDPAGASYNEQFFGPGTRLTVL.

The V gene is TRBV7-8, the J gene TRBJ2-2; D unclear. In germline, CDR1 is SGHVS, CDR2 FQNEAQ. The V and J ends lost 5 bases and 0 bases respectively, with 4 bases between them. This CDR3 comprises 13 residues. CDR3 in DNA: TGTGCCAGCAGCCGACCGAACACCGGGGAGCTGTTTTTT. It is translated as CASSRPNTGELFF.

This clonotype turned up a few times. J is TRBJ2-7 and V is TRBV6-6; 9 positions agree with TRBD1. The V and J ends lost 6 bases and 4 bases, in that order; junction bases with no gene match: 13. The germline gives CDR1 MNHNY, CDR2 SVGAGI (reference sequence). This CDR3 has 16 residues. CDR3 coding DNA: TGTGCCAGCAGCCCTGACTCGGGACAGGGACTTTACGAGCAGTACTTC. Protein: CASSPDSGQGLYEQYF.

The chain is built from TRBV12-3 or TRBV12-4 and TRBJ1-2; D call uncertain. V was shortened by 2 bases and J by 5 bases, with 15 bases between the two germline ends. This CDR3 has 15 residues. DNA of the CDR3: TGTGCCAGCAGTTTAAGTAGAAGTTGGCCGTATGGCTACACCTTC. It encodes CASSLSRSWPYGYTF.

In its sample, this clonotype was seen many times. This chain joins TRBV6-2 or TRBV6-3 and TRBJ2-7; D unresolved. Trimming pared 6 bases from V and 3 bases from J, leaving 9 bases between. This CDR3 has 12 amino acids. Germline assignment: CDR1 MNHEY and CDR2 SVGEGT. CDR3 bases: TGTGCCAGCAGCAGATCCAGCTACGAGCAGTACTTC. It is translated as CASSRSSYEQYF.

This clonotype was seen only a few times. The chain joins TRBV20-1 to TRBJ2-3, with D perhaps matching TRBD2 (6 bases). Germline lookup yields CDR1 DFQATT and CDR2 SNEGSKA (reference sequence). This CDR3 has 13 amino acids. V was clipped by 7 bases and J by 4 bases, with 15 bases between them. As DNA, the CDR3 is TGCAGTGTCAGGGCCGGGAGAGCAGATACGCAGTATTTT. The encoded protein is CSVRAGRADTQYF.

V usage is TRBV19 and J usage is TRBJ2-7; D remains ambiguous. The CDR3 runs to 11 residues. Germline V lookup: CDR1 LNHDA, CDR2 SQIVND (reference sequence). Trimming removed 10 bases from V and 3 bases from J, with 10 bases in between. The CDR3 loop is CATASHYEQYF. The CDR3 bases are TGTGCCACCGCTTCACACTACGAGCAGTACTTC.

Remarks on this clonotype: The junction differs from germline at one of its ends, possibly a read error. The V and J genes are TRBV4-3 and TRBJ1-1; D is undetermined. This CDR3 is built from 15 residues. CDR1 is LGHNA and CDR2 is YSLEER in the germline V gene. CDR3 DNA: TGCGCCAGCAGCCAACAACCCGGCATGAACACTGAAGTTTTCTTT. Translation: CASSQQPGMNTEVFF.